This paragraph reports one T cell receptor beta chain. CDR3 length: 12 amino acids. V was cut by 5 bases and J by 4 bases, with 9 bases left in between. Germline CDR1 is MNHEY and CDR2 is SVGAGI. The assay was immunoSEQ multiplex PCR, and TCRdb's table has in-frame clones only and misses some. The data hold some 15,000 clones, with about 79% observed a single time. This sample was included in a study of lymphopenia after photon versus proton radiotherapy. The sequenced sample was peripheral blood, obtained from a patient treated with proton-based radiotherapy. This sequence was found in a man aged 65 to 85 with pancreatic cancer. The chain is built from TRBV6-5 and TRBJ2-7; tentative D call: TRBD1 (6 bases). DNA of the CDR3: TGTGCCAGCAGTATGGGACATTACGAGCAGTACTTC. It yields the protein CASSMGHYEQYF.